These 3 T cell receptor beta chains originate from one sample sequenced in a study of T cell repertoires in cytomegalovirus infection. TCRdb ran MiXCR on the reads and lists one entry per CDR3 protein. In the table there are 630,000 or so distinct CDR3 sequences, approximately 24% of which are singletons. Sequencing was done on a sample of CD8+ T cells from PBMCs. The receptors here all came from a human donor in good health (CMV status not recorded). Some clones in this sample may be carry-over from other donors' samples.

The chain has TRBV14 and TRBJ2-3, with D possibly TRBD2 on 5 matching bases. The ends were cut back, 1 base at V and 4 bases at J, with 6 bases in the middle. The V gene's germline CDR1 is SGHDN and CDR2 FVKESK. This CDR3 contains 13 residues. CDR3 in DNA: TGTGCCAGCAGCCAAGCAGCGGCAGATACGCAGTATTTT. This sequence encodes CASSQAAADTQYF.

The genes are TRBV9 and TRBJ2-1; D is unresolved. Trimming took 6 bases from V and 0 from J, leaving 16 bases between them. This CDR3 comprises 16 residues. Germline values: CDR1 SGDLS, CDR2 YYNGEE. The DNA of the CDR3 is TGTGCCAGCACCTTAACGGACCAACGCTCCTACAATGAGCAGTTCTTC. This gives the protein CASTLTDQRSYNEQFF.

This clonotype showed up many times. The CDR3 DNA reads TGTGCCAGCAGTTCTCTGGTGGAGACAGGGGATCCAGATACGCAGTATTTT. This codes for CASSSLVETGDPDTQYF. The rearrangement uses TRBV6-2 or TRBV6-3 and TRBJ2-3, with 8 positions matching TRBD1. Germline assignment: CDR1 MNHEY and CDR2 SVGEGT. The CDR3 length is 17 residues. Trimming took 4 bases from V and 4 from J; bases not matched to a gene: 13.